These 30 T cell receptor beta chains originate from one sample sequenced in a study of graft-versus-host responses after intestinal transplantation. Antigen specificity for these receptors is unknown. Repertoires were generated with immunoSEQ multiplex PCR, while TCRdb's copy carries only in-frame clones and drops some. The table has roughly 90,000 clones, about 88% seen once. The sequences come from unstimulated CD4+ T cells sorted from spleen or lymph node cells, collected before transplant. The receptors derive from a human donor who was the organ donor for an intestinal transplant.

The chain joins TRBV5-4 to TRBJ2-2, with TRBD2 identical over 10 bases. After removal of 3 bases from V and 6 bases from J, the junction contained 8 bases not matched to a gene. The CDR3 runs 16 residues. CDR1 SGHNT and CDR2 YYREEE come from the germline V gene (reference sequence). The CDR3 nucleotides read TGTGCCAGCAGCTCGGGGGCTAGCGGGAGAGCCGGGGAGCTGTTTTTT. Its protein product is CASSSGASGRAGELFF.

The CDR3 DNA reads as TGTGCCAGCAGTGAAGCGGGGCAGTTTGAGCAGTTCTTC. It codes for CASSEAGQFEQFF. This chain connects TRBV6-1 to TRBJ2-1, with D possibly being TRBD1 (5 bases). The CDR3 is made up of 13 amino acids. The V gene's germline CDR1 is MNHNS and CDR2 SASEGT. Trimming removed 0 bases at V and 9 bases at J, with 9 bases between.

The chain employs TRBV19 and TRBJ1-2; 10 nucleotides line up with TRBD1. Germline V CDR1 and CDR2: LNHDA, SQIVND (reference sequence). After removal of 6 bases from V and 1 base from J, the junction contained 2 bases not matched to a gene. This CDR3 has 14 residues. CDR3 coding DNA: TGTGCCAGTAGAAGGGACAGGGGTAACTATGGCTACACCTTC. Translating it yields CASRRDRGNYGYTF.

The genes are TRBV25-1 and TRBJ1-5; tentatively, D is TRBD1 (5 bases). Trimming left V 6 bases short and J 2 bases short, with 14 bases between. Germline lookup yields CDR1 MGHDK and CDR2 SYGVNS. The CDR3 runs 15 residues. The CDR3 reads CASSSGGYGNQPQHF. CDR3 sequence (DNA): TGTGCCAGCAGCTCCGGGGGGTACGGCAATCAGCCCCAGCATTTT.

This chain connects TRBV7-2 to TRBJ1-2, with 8 positions matching TRBD1. The CDR3 contains 15 residues. Germline CDR1 reads SGHTA; CDR2 reads FQGNSA. V trimming: 3 bases; J trimming: 2 bases; junction bases outside the gene matches: 5. The CDR3: CASSLTQGDNYGYTF. The DNA of the CDR3 is TGTGCCAGCAGCTTGACACAGGGGGACAACTATGGCTACACCTTC. The full variable domain, completed using reference TRBV7-2 and TRBJ1-2, is GAGVSQSPSNKVTEKGKDVELRCDPISGHTALYWYRQSLGQGLEFLIYFQGNSAPDKSGLPSDRFSAERTGGSVSTLTIQRTQQEDSAVYLCASSLTQGDNYGYTFGSGTRLTVV.

In this sample, this clone turned up once. The gene calls are TRBV18 and TRBJ2-6; tentatively, D is TRBD1 (5 bases). V was clipped by 3 bases and J by 0 bases, with 9 bases between them. Germline lookup yields CDR1 KGHSH and CDR2 LQKENI. This CDR3 is 16 amino acids long. CDR3 loop: CASSPQGNSGANVLTF. As DNA, the CDR3 is TGTGCCAGCTCACCCCAGGGAAACTCTGGGGCCAACGTCCTGACTTTC.

The chain links TRBV19 to TRBJ1-5; maybe TRBD1 (6 bases). The CDR3 totals 13 residues. Germline V gene lookup returns CDR1 LNHDA and CDR2 SQIVND (reference sequence). Trimming took 5 bases from V and 7 from J, leaving 12 bases between them. Here the CDR3 DNA reads TGTGCCAGTAGTGCCAACAGGGAGCAGCCCCAGCATTTT. Encoded protein: CASSANREQPQHF.

The chain uses TRBV5-6 and TRBJ2-3; 10 bases are a match to TRBD2. The CDR3 consists of 14 residues. V lost 3 bases to trimming and J lost 6 bases; unmatched junction nucleotides: 4. From germline, CDR1 is SGHDT and CDR2 YYEEEE. The CDR3 DNA follows: TGTGCCAGCAGCTGGGGACTAGCGACGGATACGCAGTATTTT. Amino acid sequence: CASSWGLATDTQYF.

The table lists this clone with a count of one. The chain is built from TRBV5-1 and TRBJ2-5; 7 nucleotides match TRBD1. CDR1 is SGHRS and CDR2 is YFSETQ in the germline V gene. J lost 1 base, V lost 4 bases, and 4 bases had no gene match. The CDR3 is made up of 14 amino acids. Here the CDR3 reads CASSLGQAQETQYF. The CDR3 DNA sequence: TGCGCCAGCAGCCTCGGACAGGCCCAAGAGACCCAGTACTTC.

V and J are TRBV18 and TRBJ2-5; no firm D call. Looked up from germline, CDR1 is KGHSH and CDR2 is LQKENI. Trimming took off 3 bases at V and 0 bases at J, with 5 bases between the two ends. The CDR3 runs 13 residues. The CDR3 loop is CASSPTDQETQYF. The CDR3 region has the DNA TGTGCCAGCTCACCCACGGACCAAGAGACCCAGTACTTC.

The chain combines TRBV6-1 with TRBJ2-3, with a tentative D call TRBD2 (5 bases). The V end lost 8 bases, the J end lost 0 bases, and 12 bases lay between the germline ends. This CDR3 spans 14 amino acids. Germline V CDR1 and CDR2: MNHNS, SASEGT. This chain's CDR3 is CASYRDPSTDTQYF. In DNA, the CDR3 is TGTGCCAGCTATCGGGATCCTAGCACAGATACGCAGTATTTT.

The chain combines TRBV5-3 with TRBJ2-7; 8 bases match TRBD2. TRBV5-3 is an ORF for which the function is uncertain. This CDR3 has 12 amino acids. V lost 7 bases, J lost 5 bases, and 5 bases stayed unmatched. The CDR3 spells CARRGGADEQYF. The CDR3 coding sequence is TGTGCCAGACGGGGGGGGGCCGACGAGCAGTACTTC.

The chain links TRBV2 to TRBJ2-7; TRBD1 aligns across 8 bases. The CDR3 loop spans 12 amino acids. Germline assignment: CDR1 SNHLY and CDR2 FYNNEI. The ends lost 7 bases at V and 12 bases at J; junction bases unmatched: 11. CDR3 region: CASTGQGWVRYF. Written as DNA, the CDR3 is TGTGCCAGCACCGGACAGGGATGGGTGCGGTACTTC.

The chain is built from TRBV5-1 and TRBJ2-5; D ambiguous. This CDR3 is 12 amino acids long. Trimming shortened V by 2 bases and J by 2 bases, and 4 bases separated the two germline ends. Germline lookup yields CDR1 SGHRS and CDR2 YFSETQ. The chain's CDR3 is CASSFPQETQYF. Here the CDR3 DNA reads TGCGCCAGCAGCTTTCCACAAGAGACCCAGTACTTC. The whole variable domain, remainder taken from reference TRBV5-1 and TRBJ2-5, is KAGVTQTPRYLIKTRGQQVTLSCSPISGHRSVSWYQQTPGQGLQFLFEYFSETQRNKGNFPGRFSGRQFSNSRSEMNVSTLELGDSALYLCASSFPQETQYFGPGTRLLVL.

The CDR3 reads CASSDPDRQETQYF. The DNA of the CDR3 is TGTGCCAGCAGCGACCCGGACAGGCAAGAGACCCAGTACTTC. The chain has TRBV5-4 and TRBJ2-5; 7 bases are a match to TRBD1. J was trimmed by 2 bases and V by 4 bases; bases with no gene match: 5. From germline, CDR1 is SGHNT and CDR2 YYREEE (reference sequence). The CDR3 covers 14 residues. The full variable domain, its missing parts supplied by reference TRBV5-4 and TRBJ2-5, is ETGVTQSPTHLIKTRGQQVTLRCSSQSGHNTVSWYQQALGQGPQFIFQYYREEENGRGNFPPRFSGLQFPNYSSELNVNALELDDSALYLCASSDPDRQETQYFGPGTRLLVL.

V usage is TRBV14 and J usage is TRBJ2-7; 10 positions agree with TRBD1. V dropped 6 bases and J dropped 2; count of bases not matched to a gene: 1. Germline V gene data show CDR1 as SGHDN and CDR2 as FVKESK. This CDR3 contains 13 residues. CDR3 coding DNA: TGTGCCAGCAGGGACAGGGGGACCTACGAGCAGTACTTC. It encodes CASRDRGTYEQYF.

This chain links TRBV5-6 with TRBJ2-5; a possible D gene is TRBD1 (6 bases). Trimming removed 4 bases from V and 3 bases from J, with 22 bases in between. Germline CDR1 SGHDT, CDR2 YYEEEE. The CDR3 extends over 17 amino acids. For the CDR3, the DNA is TGTGCCAGCAGCCGCATGATTGCGAGGCAGGGGAAAGAGACCCAGTACTTC. It codes for CASSRMIARQGKETQYF.

J is TRBJ2-2 and V is TRBV18; D is ambiguous. Germline CDR1 is KGHSH and CDR2 is LQKENI. The V end lost 3 bases, the J end lost 0 bases, and 8 bases lay between the germline ends. The CDR3 runs 15 residues. For the CDR3, the DNA is TGTGCCAGCTCACCCGTGGGCACGAACACCGGGGAGCTGTTTTTT. Its protein is CASSPVGTNTGELFF.

This chain uses TRBV9 with TRBJ2-4; 7 bases map to TRBD2. The germline V gene has CDR1 SGDLS and CDR2 YYNGEE. Germline trimming cut 4 bases from V and 4 bases from J; bases unmatched to any gene: 8. The CDR3 extends over 15 amino acids. DNA of the CDR3: TGTGCCAGCAGCAATTCTTGGGGGGGGAAAAACATTCAGTACTTC. Its protein product is CASSNSWGGKNIQYF.

The sample holds a few counts of this clone. The chain combines TRBV27 with TRBJ2-7; TRBD1 matches 9 bases. The V gene end was trimmed by 5 bases and the J gene end by 4 bases; junction bases not matched to a gene: 6. Germline-derived CDR1 and CDR2 are MNHEY and SMNVEV (reference sequence). The CDR3 has 14 residues. The CDR3 DNA is TGTGCCAGCAGTAGACAGGGGGGGAGGTACGAGCAGTACTTC. The encoded protein is CASSRQGGRYEQYF.

The table lists this clone with a count of one. In DNA form, the CDR3 reads TGTGCCAGCAGCCGGCTCGGGGGGAACACTGAAGCTTTCTTT. Its translation is CASSRLGGNTEAFF. The V call is TRBV6-5, the J call TRBJ1-1; D might be TRBD1 (5 bases). V was pared by 6 bases and J by 1 base, with 12 bases between. Per the germline V gene, CDR1 is MNHEY and CDR2 is SVGAGI. The CDR3 contains 14 residues.

The rearrangement links TRBV7-2 to TRBJ1-1; D gene unclear. The CDR3 covers 14 residues. V lost 2 bases, J lost 1 base, and 8 bases lay in between. In germline, CDR1 is SGHTA, CDR2 FQGNSA. The CDR3 sequence: CASSLMWANTEAFF. The CDR3 DNA is TGTGCCAGCAGCTTAATGTGGGCGAACACTGAAGCTTTCTTT.

This chain connects TRBV11-3 to TRBJ2-1, with 8 bases identical to TRBD2. Germline CDR1 SGHNT, CDR2 YENEEA. CDR3 length: 14 residues. Trimming removed 8 bases from V and 7 bases from J; junction bases left unmatched: 10. CDR3 sequence: CASGRGGGENEQFF. The CDR3 DNA reads as TGTGCCAGCGGCCGGGGGGGAGGGGAAAATGAGCAGTTCTTC.

This rearrangement joins TRBV9 to TRBJ2-1, with D hard to call. V was clipped by 3 bases and J by 10 bases, with 14 bases between them. This CDR3 has 13 amino acids. Germline V gene data show CDR1 as SGDLS and CDR2 as YYNGEE. The CDR3 nucleotides read TGTGCCAGCAGCGCGAGAGCATCGCGCGAGCAGTTCTTC. It specifies CASSARASREQFF.

The chain employs TRBV7-6 and TRBJ1-6, with D possibly being TRBD1 (5 bases). The CDR3 runs to 17 residues. Germline assignment: CDR1 SGHVS and CDR2 FNYEAQ. V was clipped by 0 bases and J by 5 bases, with 14 bases between them. The CDR3 protein is CASSLAQGLGNNSPLHF. The CDR3 DNA reads TGTGCCAGCAGCTTAGCCCAGGGTTTGGGGAATAATTCACCCCTCCACTTT.

V is TRBV5-4 and J is TRBJ2-3; weak D call: TRBD2 (6 bases). Per the germline V gene, CDR1 is SGHNT and CDR2 is YYREEE (reference sequence). V was trimmed by 7 bases and J by 2 bases, leaving 14 bases between them. The CDR3 is made up of 14 amino acids. This CDR3 reads CASFTAGFTDTQYF. Here the CDR3 DNA reads TGTGCCAGCTTCACTGCGGGGTTCACAGATACGCAGTATTTT. Using reference TRBV5-4 and TRBJ2-3 for the parts outside the CDR3, the full variable domain is ETGVTQSPTHLIKTRGQQVTLRCSSQSGHNTVSWYQQALGQGPQFIFQYYREEENGRGNFPPRFSGLQFPNYSSELNVNALELDDSALYLCASFTAGFTDTQYFGPGTRLTVL.

The chain employs TRBV7-2 and TRBJ2-3; 10 nucleotides match TRBD2. The CDR3 is 14 residues long. Germline CDR1 SGHTA, CDR2 FQGNSA. Trimming removed 11 bases from V and 7 bases from J; junction bases left unmatched: 12. The CDR3 spells CAGNSGRARNTQYF. The CDR3 nucleotides read TGTGCCGGGAACAGCGGGAGGGCTCGGAATACGCAGTATTTT.

The rearrangement joins TRBV4-3 to TRBJ2-1; D gene unclear. Trimming pared 0 bases from V and 0 bases from J, leaving 6 bases between. Germline CDR1 is LGHNA and CDR2 is YSLEER. The CDR3 consists of 15 residues. CDR3 sequence (DNA): TGCGCCAGCAGCCAAGATCGGAGCTCCTACAATGAGCAGTTCTTC. This sequence encodes CASSQDRSSYNEQFF.

The V gene is TRBV5-1, the J gene TRBJ1-2; 8 bases match TRBD1. The CDR3 runs to 13 residues. V dropped 3 bases and J dropped 4; count of bases not matched to a gene: 2. CDR1 is SGHRS and CDR2 is YFSETQ in the germline V gene. The CDR3 region is CASSSGQGYGYTF. The CDR3 DNA sequence: TGCGCCAGCAGCTCCGGACAGGGCTATGGCTACACCTTC. Variable domain in full (rest from reference TRBV5-1 and TRBJ1-2): KAGVTQTPRYLIKTRGQQVTLSCSPISGHRSVSWYQQTPGQGLQFLFEYFSETQRNKGNFPGRFSGRQFSNSRSEMNVSTLELGDSALYLCASSSGQGYGYTFGSGTRLTVV.

Concerning this clone: Other DNA sequences in the same sample also yield this CDR3. The chain combines TRBV19 with TRBJ2-5; D possibly corresponds to TRBD1 (5 bases). Germline CDR1 LNHDA, CDR2 SQIVND (reference sequence). Between the trimmed V and J ends, which lost 5 bases and 5 bases, there was a span of 6 bases. The CDR3 contains 11 residues. The CDR3 bases are TGTGCCAGTAGTTCAGGGGAGACCCAGTACTTC. Translation gives CASSSGETQYF.